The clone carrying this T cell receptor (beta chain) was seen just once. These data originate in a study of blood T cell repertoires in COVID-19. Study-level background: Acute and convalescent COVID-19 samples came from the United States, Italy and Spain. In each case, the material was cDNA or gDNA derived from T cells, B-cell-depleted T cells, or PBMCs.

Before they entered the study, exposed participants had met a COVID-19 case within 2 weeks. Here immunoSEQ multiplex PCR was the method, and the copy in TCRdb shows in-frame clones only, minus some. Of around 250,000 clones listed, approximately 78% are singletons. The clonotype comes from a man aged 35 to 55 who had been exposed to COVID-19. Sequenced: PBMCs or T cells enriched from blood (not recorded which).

The CDR3 nucleotides are TGTGCCAGCAGCGAGGGACTAGCCTCTTACGAGCAGTACTTC. Translated, it gives CASSEGLASYEQYF. The chain couples TRBV21-1 to TRBJ2-7; the table names TRBD2, a call not compared with the DNA. TRBV21-1 is recorded as a pseudogene. There are 14 residues in the CDR3.